The present entry profiles one T cell receptor (beta chain) with its context. One base away lies a much larger clone, so this may be a sequencing read error. These data are taken from a study of type 1 and type 2 diabetes patients. Genomic DNA was the PCR template. The TCR beta CDR3 region was amplified using 30 forward and 13 reverse primers. MiXCR, applied by TCRdb to the multiplex PCR reads, yields one record per CDR3 protein. The sample has fewer than 300,000 distinct CDR3 sequences, 40% to 50% seen once. This sequence originates from a man between 18 and 35 years old with type 2 diabetes. The sequenced sample was peripheral blood mononuclear cells (PBMCs).

For the CDR3, the DNA is TGTGCCAGCAGCTTAGCAGTGTTGCGGGAGGGCTGCACCTTC. It codes for CASSLAVLREGCTF. The chain is built from TRBV7-8 and TRBJ1-2; D remains unclear. Germline V gene lookup returns CDR1 SGHVS and CDR2 FQNEAQ. The CDR3 runs to 14 residues.